Shown below are 21 T cell receptor beta chains from a single sample sequenced in a study of a mutant IDH1 vaccine in newly diagnosed glioma. Sample time point: baseline, week 1 (first vaccination visit). Stated treatment: pre-vaccination baseline after standard-of-care therapy. The protocol was immunoSEQ multiplex PCR, while the TCRdb copy is restricted to in-frame clones and leaves out a portion. The sample includes about 34,000 clones, about 80% of them seen just once. The sample in question was peripheral blood mononuclear cells (PBMCs), obtained from a glioma patient treated with radiotherapy, temozolomide or both. The source of these receptors is a man in his fifties or sixties with glioma. Some clones in this sample may be carry-over from other donors' samples.

The J gene is TRBJ1-5, the V gene TRBV5-8; D uncertain. Trimming shortened V by 1 base and J by 5 bases, and 19 bases separated the two germline ends. CDR1 is SGHTS, CDR2 YDEGEE, per germline. There are 17 residues in the CDR3. The DNA of the CDR3 is TGTGCCAGCAGCTTGTCCCTGGGTGGGAGGATGCATCAGCCCCAGCATTTT. Translation gives CASSLSLGGRMHQPQHF.

The CDR3 region is CASSAPGTVTGELFF. For the CDR3, the DNA is TGTGCCAGCAGCGCCCCCGGGACGGTCACCGGGGAGCTGTTTTTT. The rearrangement links TRBV9 to TRBJ2-2; D is perhaps TRBD1 or TRBD2 (5 bases each). The CDR3 length is 15 residues. Trimming took off 3 bases at V and 4 bases at J, with 13 bases between the two ends. Germline V CDR1 and CDR2: SGDLS, YYNGEE.

This clone was found a few times. This chain connects TRBV7-2 to TRBJ1-2; a weak D match, TRBD1 (6 bases). Germline lookup yields CDR1 SGHTA and CDR2 FQGNSA. The CDR3 is made up of 15 amino acids. The V end was cut by 5 bases, the J end by 4 bases, with 17 bases between. The CDR3 sequence is CASSKRGDQTYGYTF. CDR3 nucleotides: TGTGCCAGCAGCAAAAGGGGGGACCAAACCTATGGCTACACCTTC. The full variable domain, in which reference TRBV7-2 and TRBJ1-2 provide the parts outside the CDR3, is GAGVSQSPSNKVTEKGKDVELRCDPISGHTALYWYRQSLGQGLEFLIYFQGNSAPDKSGLPSDRFSAERTGGSVSTLTIQRTQQEDSAVYLCASSKRGDQTYGYTFGSGTRLTVV.

The gene calls are TRBV14 and TRBJ1-4, with 9 bases identical to TRBD1. The CDR3 loop spans 17 amino acids. In germline, CDR1 is SGHDN, CDR2 FVKESK. The trim removed 4 bases at V and 2 bases at J, leaving 8 bases unmatched. CDR3 sequence: CASSLGQGRSTNEKLFF. Written as DNA, the CDR3 is TGTGCCAGCAGCCTCGGACAGGGGAGGTCGACTAATGAAAAACTGTTTTTT. The whole variable domain, remainder taken from reference TRBV14 and TRBJ1-4, is EAGVTQFPSHSVIEKGQTVTLRCDPISGHDNLYWYRRVMGKEIKFLLHFVKESKQDESGMPNNRFLAERTGGTYSTLKVQPAELEDSGVYFCASSLGQGRSTNEKLFFGSGTQLSVL.

The chain couples TRBV4-2 to TRBJ1-5; D unresolved. In germline, CDR1 is LGHNA, CDR2 YNFKEQ. CDR3 length: 14 residues. V was shortened by 4 bases and J by 3 bases, with 10 bases between the two germline ends. The CDR3 sequence is CASSPGPNNQPQHF. The CDR3 bases are TGTGCCAGCAGCCCCGGACCGAACAATCAGCCCCAGCATTTT.

This chain connects TRBV2 to TRBJ1-1; no clear D. V lost 6 bases to trimming and J lost 12 bases, with 14 bases between them. The CDR3 sequence is 11 residues long. CDR1 and CDR2 (germline): SNHLY, FYNNEI. In nucleotides, the CDR3 is TGTGCCAGCAGCCCAGACATAGGGTCTTTCTTT. Translated, it gives CASSPDIGSFF.

The sample holds a few counts of this clone. The chain is built from TRBV19 and TRBJ1-5, with D uncertain. Trimming stripped 1 base from V and 7 bases from J, with 5 bases between. The germline gives CDR1 LNHDA, CDR2 SQIVND (reference sequence). This CDR3 region has 12 residues. Here the CDR3 reads CASSIGIQPQHF. The CDR3 DNA is TGTGCCAGTAGTATAGGAATACAGCCCCAGCATTTT.

The chain recombines TRBV30 with TRBJ1-1; no clear D gene. The CDR3 length is 11 residues. The germline V gene has CDR1 GTSNPN and CDR2 SVGIG (reference sequence). With 2 bases removed from V and 6 bases from J, the gap between germline ends came to 7 bases. Written as DNA, the CDR3 is TGTGCCTGGAGTTGGGGAGCTGAAGCTTTCTTT. Its translation is CAWSWGAEAFF.

The chain employs TRBV7-8 and TRBJ2-5; D perhaps matches TRBD1 (5 bases). The ends were cut back, 5 bases at V and 2 bases at J, with 12 bases in the middle. Germline V gene sequence: CDR1 SGHVS, CDR2 FQNEAQ. The CDR3 is 14 residues long. The CDR3 protein is CASSQLPGQETQYF. The DNA of the CDR3 is TGTGCCAGCAGCCAGCTGCCAGGGCAAGAGACCCAGTACTTC.

The V call is TRBV6-1, the J call TRBJ1-3, with D perhaps matching TRBD1 (5 bases). The CDR3 sequence is 15 residues long. Trimming left V 8 bases short and J 1 base short, with 15 bases between. Germline V gives CDR1 MNHNS, CDR2 SASEGT. CDR3 region: CASGDASVSGNTIYF. CDR3 in DNA: TGTGCCAGCGGGGACGCTAGTGTTTCTGGAAACACCATATATTTT.

This clone was picked up one time. CDR3 amino acids: CASSLEREKGQYF. The DNA of the CDR3 is TGTGCCAGCAGCTTAGAGAGGGAAAAGGGGCAGTACTTC. The V and J genes are TRBV7-2 and TRBJ2-7; D possibly corresponds to TRBD2 (5 bases). Trimming cost V 1 base and J 9 bases, with 13 bases left between them. This CDR3 is 13 amino acids long. Germline values: CDR1 SGHTA, CDR2 FQGNSA. Full variable domain (outside the CDR3, taken from reference TRBV7-2 and TRBJ2-7): GAGVSQSPSNKVTEKGKDVELRCDPISGHTALYWYRQSLGQGLEFLIYFQGNSAPDKSGLPSDRFSAERTGGSVSTLTIQRTQQEDSAVYLCASSLEREKGQYFGPGTRLTVT.

As for this clone: The same CDR3 can be traced to other DNA sequences in this sample. The DNA of the CDR3 is TGTGCCAGCAGCCGGGACAGGAACACTGAAGCTTTCTTT. It yields the protein CASSRDRNTEAFF. The chain joins TRBV7-7 to TRBJ1-1, with 7 nucleotides matching TRBD1. V dropped 5 bases and J dropped 1; count of bases not matched to a gene: 1. The CDR3 covers 13 residues. Germline V CDR1 and CDR2: SSHAT, FNYEAQ (reference sequence).

The CDR3 spells CATSRGAEAFF. CDR3 DNA sequence: TGTGCCACCAGCCGGGGGGCTGAAGCTTTCTTT. This sequence joins TRBV15 and TRBJ1-1; D perhaps matches TRBD1 (5 bases). Trimming took 5 bases from V and 6 from J, leaving 7 bases between them. This CDR3 has 11 residues. From germline, CDR1 is LNHNV and CDR2 YYDKDF (reference sequence).

This clone was seen more than once but under ten times. The DNA of the CDR3 is TGTGCCAGCAGTTTCCAGGTTAGCAATCAGCCCCAGCATTTT. Translating it yields CASSFQVSNQPQHF. The rearrangement uses TRBV28 and TRBJ1-5; D call uncertain. Germline values: CDR1 MDHEN, CDR2 SYDVKM. The CDR3 sequence is 14 residues long. The V end lost 3 bases, the J end lost 0 bases, and 6 bases lay between the germline ends. The entire variable domain, with the rest obtained from reference TRBV28 and TRBJ1-5, is as follows: DVKVTQSSRYLVKRTGEKVFLECVQDMDHENMFWYRQDPGLGLRLIYFSYDVKMKEKGDIPEGYSVSREKKERFSLILESASTNQTSMYLCASSFQVSNQPQHFGDGTRLSIL.

This chain links TRBV29-1 with TRBJ2-1; D not certain. This CDR3 is built from 14 residues. The germline CDR1 and CDR2 sequences are SQVTM and ANQGSEA. Trimming cost V 4 bases and J 2 bases, with 12 bases left between them. The CDR3 protein is CSVVSHDPYNEQFF. The CDR3, as DNA: TGCAGCGTTGTCTCGCACGATCCCTACAATGAGCAGTTCTTC.

The chain recombines TRBV6-4 with TRBJ2-6, with TRBD2 identical over 7 bases. V lost 0 bases and J lost 7; bases outside the gene matches: 6. The CDR3 sequence is 16 residues long. Germline CDR1 and CDR2: MRHNA and SNTAGT. CDR3 DNA: TGTGCCAGCAGTGACTCGTTCAGCGGGGCCGCCAACGTCCTGACTTTC. This sequence encodes CASSDSFSGAANVLTF.

The sample holds a few counts of this clone. The rearrangement joins TRBV6-5 to TRBJ2-2; D not certain. Looked up from germline, CDR1 is MNHEY and CDR2 is SVGAGI. The CDR3 consists of 13 residues. The V end lost 8 bases, the J end lost 0 bases, and 7 bases lay between the germline ends. The CDR3 region is CASRSPNTGELFF. The CDR3 DNA sequence: TGTGCCAGCCGCTCCCCGAACACCGGGGAGCTGTTTTTT.

This clone has only one observation. The V and J genes are TRBV29-1 and TRBJ1-1; 7 bases align to TRBD1. The CDR3 covers 13 residues. With V trimmed by 4 bases and J by 2 bases, 4 bases remained unmatched. Germline V gives CDR1 SQVTM, CDR2 ANQGSEA. The CDR3 here is CSVVGQPNTEAFF. The CDR3 DNA reads TGCAGCGTTGTGGGACAGCCTAACACTGAAGCTTTCTTT.

The chain carries TRBV4-2 and TRBJ1-1, with a tentative D call TRBD1 (5 bases). The CDR3 spans 16 residues. V was pared by 4 bases and J by 4 bases, with 19 bases between. Germline CDR1 reads LGHNA; CDR2 reads YNFKEQ. The CDR3 here is CASSPPWGDAATEAFF. The CDR3 DNA reads as TGTGCCAGCAGCCCCCCCTGGGGGGATGCGGCCACTGAAGCTTTCTTT.

The chain has TRBV7-9 and TRBJ2-6; TRBD1 agrees at 9 bases. CDR3 length: 15 residues. Germline V gives CDR1 SEHNR, CDR2 FQNEAQ (reference sequence). Trimming removed 6 bases from V and 2 bases from J; junction bases left unmatched: 2. The CDR3 sequence: CASRGQGTGANVLTF. CDR3 sequence (DNA): TGTGCCAGCAGGGGACAGGGAACTGGGGCCAACGTCCTGACTTTC.

This CDR3 is CASSLGGLYEQYF. The CDR3 DNA sequence: TGTGCCAGCAGCTTGGGGGGGCTGTACGAGCAGTACTTC. V is TRBV5-6 and J is TRBJ2-7; the D gene is possibly TRBD1 (6 bases). Trimming removed 0 bases from V and 4 bases from J, with 8 bases in between. From germline, CDR1 is SGHDT and CDR2 YYEEEE. The CDR3 covers 13 residues. The full variable domain, its missing parts supplied by reference TRBV5-6 and TRBJ2-7, is DAGVTQSPTHLIKTRGQQVTLRCSPKSGHDTVSWYQQALGQGPQFIFQYYEEEERQRGNFPDRFSGHQFPNYSSELNVNALLLGDSALYLCASSLGGLYEQYFGPGTRLTVT.